These T cell receptor beta chains were read from a single sample in a study of T cell responses to AZD1222 COVID-19 vaccine. Sequencing was performed with immunoSEQ multiplex PCR; in TCRdb, only in-frame clones are kept and a portion is missing. Of about 120,000 clones listed, 85% to 95% are singletons. The sample here was peripheral blood, taken 28 days after the second AZD1222 dose. Receptors were obtained from an adult who received the AZD1222 COVID-19 vaccine. Both conserved end residues are part of each CDR3. A D gene is named only where the DNA matches it firmly. Size is omitted from some rows. Given values are once, few, many or a class for expanded clones.

V gene	J gene	D gene	clone size	CDR3 DNA	CDR3 protein
TRBV6-5	TRBJ1-2	.	once	TGTGCCAGCAGTAGAAGCTATCCTAACTATGGCTACACCTTC	CASSRSYPNYGYTF
TRBV27	TRBJ1-1	TRBD1	.	TGTGCCAGCGGCCGACAGGGTCGTGAAGCTTTCTTT	CASGRQGREAFF
TRBV6-5	TRBJ2-2	.	.	TGTGCCAGCTCCTTGAACACCGGGGAGCTGTTTTTT	CASSLNTGELFF
TRBV4-3	TRBJ1-3	.	.	TGCGCCAGCAGCCAAGATCGGCTGTCTGGAAACACCATATATTTT	CASSQDRLSGNTIYF
TRBV10-3	TRBJ2-7	TRBD2	.	TGTGCCATCACTAGCGGGGGATCCTACGAGCAGTACTTC	CAITSGGSYEQYF
TRBV12-5	TRBJ1-2	.	once	TGTGCTAGTTTGGGGGGGAACTATGGCTACACCTTC	CASLGGNYGYTF
TRBV18	TRBJ1-4	.	.	TGTGCCAGCTCACCAGGGGCAACTAATGAAAAACTGTTTTTT	CASSPGATNEKLFF
TRBV5-4	TRBJ2-5	.	.	TGTGCCAGCAGCTTAACCTATCAAGAGACCCAGTACTTC	CASSLTYQETQYF
TRBV6-2/TRBV6-3	TRBJ1-2	.	.	TGTGCCAGCAGCTATCAAGCTAACTATGGCTACACCTTC	CASSYQANYGYTF
TRBV5-6	TRBJ1-2	.	.	TGTGCCAGCAGCCCCGGAGGGGCCTATGGCTACACCTTC	CASSPGGAYGYTF
TRBV6-2/TRBV6-3	TRBJ1-4	.	.	TGTGCCAGCAGTGCTACAGGGAAGGAACTGTTTTTT	CASSATGKELFF
TRBV5-1	TRBJ1-2	.	few	TGCGCCAGCAGCTTGGGAGGACAGTCAAACTATGGCTACACCTTC	CASSLGGQSNYGYTF
TRBV19	TRBJ2-7	TRBD1	.	TGTGCCAGCAGGGCCCAGGGGGCCTACGAGCAGTACTTC	CASRAQGAYEQYF
TRBV30	TRBJ1-2	.	.	TGTGCCTGGAGTCGTCGGGGCCGAACCGGTAACTATGGCTACACCTTC	CAWSRRGRTGNYGYTF
TRBV5-6	TRBJ2-5	TRBD1	few	TGTGCCAGCAGCTTGGGGGACAGACAAGAGACCCAGTACTTC	CASSLGDRQETQYF
TRBV6-5	TRBJ1-1	.	.	TGTGCCAGCAGTTTATCCGGGACACCTGAAGCTTTCTTT	CASSLSGTPEAFF
TRBV5-1	TRBJ2-1	TRBD2	.	TGCGCCAGCAGTCCAGCGGGAGCTAGATACAATGAGCAGTTCTTC	CASSPAGARYNEQFF
TRBV25-1	TRBJ1-3	.	.	TGTGCCAGCAGTATACAGGGCAACACCATATATTTT	CASSIQGNTIYF
TRBV7-2	TRBJ1-1	.	few	TGTGCCAGCAGCCCCACTGGCCGCTTCACTGAAGCTTTCTTT	CASSPTGRFTEAFF
TRBV5-4	TRBJ1-2	TRBD1	.	TGTGCCAGCAGCGGCCCGGGACAGGGGGTTCTTGCGGCTGGCTACACCTTC	CASSGPGQGVLAAGYTF
TRBV4-3	TRBJ2-7	.	.	TGCGCCAGCAGCCAAGATCGAGCGGCCGGCTCCTACGAGCAGTACTTC	CASSQDRAAGSYEQYF
TRBV6-5	TRBJ2-7	.	.	TGTGCCAGCAGTTACACAGGCTACGAGCAGTACTTC	CASSYTGYEQYF
TRBV20-1	TRBJ2-7	TRBD1	.	TGCAGTGCTGGACAGGGCTACGAGCAGTACTTC	CSAGQGYEQYF